This entry is about one T cell receptor (beta chain). The antigen remains undetermined. Germline lookup yields CDR1 MGHDK and CDR2 SYGVNS. V gave up 1 base and J gave up 8 bases, with 17 bases separating them. The CDR3 runs 16 residues. The data stem from a study of cytomegalovirus exposure and HLA in healthy donors. Study-level points and caveats: The study found most TCR sequences rare, yet found some public TCRs in many donors.

Donors likely had unrecorded immune exposures despite being nominally healthy when sampled. PCR amplification relied on 60 Vbeta primers (plus 13 Jbeta primers). Method: immunoSEQ multiplex PCR; TCRdb's copy keeps in-frame clones and lacks some. Of 85,000 to 100,000 clones in the sample, under 80% were seen once. Sequences were obtained from PBMCs. The J gene is TRBJ1-4, the V gene TRBV25-1; the D gene is possibly TRBD1 (5 bases). The receptor's source is a man between 45 and 60 years old in good health and CMV-seropositive. Here the CDR3 reads CASSEFIGVGNEKLFF. DNA of the CDR3: TGTGCCAGCAGTGAATTTATAGGGGTGGGTAACGAAAAACTGTTTTTT.